Below, 13 T cell receptor beta chains from the same sample are listed, as sequenced in a study of T cell changes during pregnancy in multiple sclerosis. Produced via immunoSEQ multiplex PCR; TCRdb's table is partial and in-frame only. The sample gives about 99,000 clones, approximately 90% of which show up once; 0.75% to 0.95% is in the top ten. The sequencing here drew on peripheral blood, taken after pregnancy. These receptors all stem from a female donor with multiple sclerosis, enrolled in a pregnancy study.

This chain uses TRBV7-9 with TRBJ2-2; D perhaps matches TRBD2 (7 bases). Germline CDR1 reads SEHNR; CDR2 reads FQNEAQ (reference sequence). Between the trimmed V and J ends, which lost 4 bases and 1 base, there was a span of 16 bases. CDR3 length: 17 amino acids. The CDR3 loop is CASSSGRGGQNTGELFF. For the CDR3, the DNA is TGTGCCAGCAGCTCCGGCCGCGGGGGCCAGAACACCGGGGAGCTGTTTTTT.

This clone has just one count. The chain carries TRBV4-2 and TRBJ1-4; possible D gene TRBD1, 5 bases. CDR3 length: 17 residues. Trimming removed 0 bases from V and 4 bases from J, with 15 bases in between. Germline loops: CDR1 LGHNA, CDR2 YNFKEQ. CDR3 nucleotide sequence: TGTGCCAGCAGCCAAGATGGGGGGGGTTCTAATAATGAAAAACTGTTTTTT. This translates into CASSQDGGGSNNEKLFF.

The rearrangement uses TRBV7-9 and TRBJ2-3; 7 bases map to TRBD1. Germline lookup yields CDR1 SEHNR and CDR2 FQNEAQ (reference sequence). This CDR3 is 13 amino acids long. V trimming: 3 bases; J trimming: 4 bases; junction bases outside the gene matches: 1. This CDR3 is CASSFDRADTQYF. In DNA, the CDR3 is TGTGCCAGCAGCTTCGACAGGGCAGATACGCAGTATTTT.

The chain employs TRBV5-1 and TRBJ2-1, with 8 bases fitting TRBD1. Germline trimming cut 0 bases from V and 0 bases from J; bases unmatched to any gene: 2. This CDR3 is 16 amino acids long. The germline V gene encodes CDR1 SGHRS and CDR2 YFSETQ. In nucleotides, the CDR3 is TGCGCCAGCAGCTTGGCCGGGACAGGCTCCTACAATGAGCAGTTCTTC. Amino acid sequence: CASSLAGTGSYNEQFF.

The chain joins TRBV4-2 to TRBJ1-2, with 9 bases fitting TRBD1. With 1 base clipped from V and 3 bases from J, the junction kept 15 bases outside the gene matches. The CDR3 extends over 19 amino acids. Germline V gene data show CDR1 as LGHNA and CDR2 as YNFKEQ. This CDR3 reads CASSQGPPGQGSGDYGYTF. The CDR3 DNA is TGTGCCAGCAGCCAAGGCCCCCCGGGACAGGGCAGTGGGGACTATGGCTACACCTTC.

This sequence joins TRBV19 and TRBJ2-5; 7 bases line up with TRBD1. This CDR3 comprises 17 residues. The V gene's germline CDR1 is LNHDA and CDR2 SQIVND (reference sequence). The V and J ends lost 5 bases and 0 bases, in that order; junction bases with no gene match: 12. The CDR3 nucleotides read TGTGCCAGTAGTGCCCACACAGGGGACCTGTACCAAGAGACCCAGTACTTC. Protein: CASSAHTGDLYQETQYF.

This chain joins TRBV13 and TRBJ2-1; D is unresolved. With 3 bases removed from V and 12 bases from J, the gap between germline ends came to 18 bases. The CDR3 extends over 14 amino acids. The V gene's germline CDR1 is PRHDT and CDR2 FYEKMQ (reference sequence). CDR3 sequence: CASSFISSPQAQFF. The CDR3 nucleotides read TGTGCCAGCAGCTTTATCAGCTCCCCCCAGGCGCAGTTCTTC.

The chain recombines TRBV6-5 with TRBJ2-5; the match to TRBD1 covers 7 bases. Germline V CDR1 and CDR2: MNHEY, SVGAGI. The junction had 7 bases not matched to a gene; V was cut back by 4 bases and J by 2 bases. The CDR3 runs 15 residues. The CDR3 spells CASSFTGQLQETQYF. The CDR3 DNA reads as TGTGCCAGCAGTTTCACGGGACAGTTGCAAGAGACCCAGTACTTC.

This clone was picked up one time. V and J are TRBV7-9 and TRBJ2-1, with 8 bases matching TRBD1. CDR1 SEHNR and CDR2 FQNEAQ come from the germline V gene (reference sequence). The CDR3 length is 16 residues. The ends lost 5 bases at V and 2 bases at J; junction bases unmatched: 8. The CDR3: CASSLADRVTYNEQFF. The CDR3 DNA sequence: TGTGCCAGCAGCCTGGCGGACAGGGTTACCTACAATGAGCAGTTCTTC.

V usage is TRBV11-2 and J usage is TRBJ2-2; the D gene is possibly TRBD2 (6 bases). The CDR3 sequence is 17 residues long. Germline loops: CDR1 SGHAT, CDR2 FQNNGV. V lost 5 bases and J 1 base, leaving 17 bases between the germline ends. The CDR3 sequence is CASSGSQWDWNTGELFF. In nucleotides, the CDR3 is TGTGCCAGCAGCGGGAGCCAATGGGACTGGAACACCGGGGAGCTGTTTTTT.

The rearrangement links TRBV29-1 to TRBJ1-1; unclear D gene. This CDR3 is built from 11 residues. V dropped 4 bases and J dropped 6 bases, with 9 bases sitting between them. Looked up from germline, CDR1 is SQVTM and CDR2 is ANQGSEA. The chain's CDR3 is CSVVKAAEAFF. For the CDR3, the DNA is TGCAGCGTTGTCAAAGCGGCTGAAGCTTTCTTT.

The chain employs TRBV4-2 and TRBJ2-1; maybe TRBD2 (5 bases). The CDR3 covers 17 residues. The germline V gene encodes CDR1 LGHNA and CDR2 YNFKEQ. Trimming took off 0 bases at V and 10 bases at J, with 22 bases between the two ends. The CDR3 region is CASSQDGRSDFVWEQFF. Here the CDR3 DNA reads TGTGCCAGCAGCCAAGACGGACGTAGCGACTTCGTATGGGAGCAGTTCTTC.

This chain connects TRBV19 to TRBJ2-3, with 7 positions matching TRBD1. Germline loops: CDR1 LNHDA, CDR2 SQIVND (reference sequence). With V trimmed by 4 bases and J by 3 bases, 10 bases remained unmatched. This CDR3 contains 16 residues. CDR3 DNA sequence: TGTGCCAGTAGTAGAAAGACAGGGCGGTTGACAGATACGCAGTATTTT. Protein product: CASSRKTGRLTDTQYF.